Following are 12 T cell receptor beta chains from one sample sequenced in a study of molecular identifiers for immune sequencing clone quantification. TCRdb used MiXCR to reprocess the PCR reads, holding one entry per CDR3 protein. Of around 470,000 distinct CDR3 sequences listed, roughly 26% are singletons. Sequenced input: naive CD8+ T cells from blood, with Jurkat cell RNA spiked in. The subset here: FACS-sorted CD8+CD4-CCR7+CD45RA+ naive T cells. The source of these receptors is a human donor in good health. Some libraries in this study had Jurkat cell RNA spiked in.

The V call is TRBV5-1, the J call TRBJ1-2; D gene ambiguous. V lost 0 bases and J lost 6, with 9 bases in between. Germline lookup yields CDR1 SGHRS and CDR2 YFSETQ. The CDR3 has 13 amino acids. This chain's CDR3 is CASSLASVNGYTF. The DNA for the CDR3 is TGCGCCAGCAGCTTGGCGTCAGTGAATGGCTACACCTTC.

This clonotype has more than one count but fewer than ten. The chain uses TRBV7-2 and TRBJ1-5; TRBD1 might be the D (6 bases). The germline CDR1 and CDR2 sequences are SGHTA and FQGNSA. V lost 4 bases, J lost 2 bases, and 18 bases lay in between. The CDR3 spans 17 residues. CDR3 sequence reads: CASSYGSGHLGNQPQHF. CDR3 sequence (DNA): TGTGCCAGCAGCTACGGCTCGGGACACCTGGGCAATCAGCCCCAGCATTTT.

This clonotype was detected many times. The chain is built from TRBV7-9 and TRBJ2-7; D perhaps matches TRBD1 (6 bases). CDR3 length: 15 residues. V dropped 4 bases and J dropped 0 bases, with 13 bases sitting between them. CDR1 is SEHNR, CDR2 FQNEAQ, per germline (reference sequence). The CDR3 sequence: CASSSTGWSSYEQYF. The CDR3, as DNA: TGTGCCAGCAGCTCCACAGGGTGGAGCTCCTACGAGCAGTACTTC. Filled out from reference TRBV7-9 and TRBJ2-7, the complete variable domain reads DTGVSQNPRHKITKRGQNVTFRCDPISEHNRLYWYRQTLGQGPEFLTYFQNEAQLEKSRLLSDRFSAERPKGSFSTLEIQRTEQGDSAMYLCASSSTGWSSYEQYFGPGTRLTVT.

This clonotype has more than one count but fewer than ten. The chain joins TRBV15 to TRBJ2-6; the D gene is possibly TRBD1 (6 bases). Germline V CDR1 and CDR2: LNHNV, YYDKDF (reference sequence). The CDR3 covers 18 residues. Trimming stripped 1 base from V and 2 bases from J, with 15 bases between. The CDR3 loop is CATSRVPSGEPGANVLTF. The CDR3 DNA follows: TGTGCCACCAGCAGAGTTCCCTCAGGGGAACCTGGGGCCAACGTCCTGACTTTC.

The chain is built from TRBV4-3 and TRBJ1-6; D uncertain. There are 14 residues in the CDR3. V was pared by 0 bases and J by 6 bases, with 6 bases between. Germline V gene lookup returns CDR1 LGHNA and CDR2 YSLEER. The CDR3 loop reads CASSQDPVNSPLHF. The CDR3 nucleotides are TGCGCCAGCAGCCAAGATCCGGTTAATTCACCCCTCCACTTT.

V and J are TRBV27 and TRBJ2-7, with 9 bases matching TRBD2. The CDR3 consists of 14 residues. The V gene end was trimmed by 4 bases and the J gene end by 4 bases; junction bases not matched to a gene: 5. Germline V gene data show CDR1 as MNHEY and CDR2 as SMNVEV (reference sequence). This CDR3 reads CASSCGGAEYEQYF. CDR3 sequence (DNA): TGTGCCAGCAGTTGCGGGGGGGCCGAGTACGAGCAGTACTTC.

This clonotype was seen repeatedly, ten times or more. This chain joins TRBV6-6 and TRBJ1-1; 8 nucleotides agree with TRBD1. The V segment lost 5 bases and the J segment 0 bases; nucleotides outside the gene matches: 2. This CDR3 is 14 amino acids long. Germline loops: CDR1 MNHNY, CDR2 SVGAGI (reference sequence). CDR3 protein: CASSTGGMNTEAFF. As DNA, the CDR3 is TGTGCCAGCAGTACAGGGGGGATGAACACTGAAGCTTTCTTT.

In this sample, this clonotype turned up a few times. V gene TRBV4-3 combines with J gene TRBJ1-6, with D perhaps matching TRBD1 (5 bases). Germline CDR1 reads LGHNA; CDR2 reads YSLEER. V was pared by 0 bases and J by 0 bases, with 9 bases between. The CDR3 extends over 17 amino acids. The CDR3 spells CASSQDRDYSYNSPLHF. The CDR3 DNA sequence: TGCGCCAGCAGCCAAGATAGGGACTACTCCTATAATTCACCCCTCCACTTT.

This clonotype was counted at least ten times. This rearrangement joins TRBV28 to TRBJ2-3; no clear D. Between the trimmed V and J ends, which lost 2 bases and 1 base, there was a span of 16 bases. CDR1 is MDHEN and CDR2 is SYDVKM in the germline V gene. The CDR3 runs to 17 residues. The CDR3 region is CASSLNFEVPRTDTQYF. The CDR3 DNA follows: TGTGCCAGCAGTTTAAATTTTGAGGTACCGCGCACAGATACGCAGTATTTT.

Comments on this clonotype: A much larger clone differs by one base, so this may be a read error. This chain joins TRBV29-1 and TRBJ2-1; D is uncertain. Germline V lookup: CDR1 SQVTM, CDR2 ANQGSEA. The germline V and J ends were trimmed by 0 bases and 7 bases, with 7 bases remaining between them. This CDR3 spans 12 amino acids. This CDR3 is CSVEDRRNEQFF. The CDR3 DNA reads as TGCAGCGTTGAAGATCGTCGAAATGAGCAGTTCTTC.

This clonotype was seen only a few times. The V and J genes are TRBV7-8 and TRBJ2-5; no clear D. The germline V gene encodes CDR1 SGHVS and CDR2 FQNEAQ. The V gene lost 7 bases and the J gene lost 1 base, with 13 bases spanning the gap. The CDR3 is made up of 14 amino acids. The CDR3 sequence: CASNPSPSQETQYF. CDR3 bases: TGTGCCAGCAACCCAAGCCCCAGCCAAGAGACCCAGTACTTC.

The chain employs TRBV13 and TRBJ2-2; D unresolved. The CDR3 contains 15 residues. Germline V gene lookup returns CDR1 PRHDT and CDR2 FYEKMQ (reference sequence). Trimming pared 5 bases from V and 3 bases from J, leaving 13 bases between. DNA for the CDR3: TGTGCCAGCAGCATTAGCTGGGCGGACACCGGGGAGCTGTTTTTT. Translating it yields CASSISWADTGELFF.